What follows are 5 T cell receptor beta chains derived from one specimen sequenced in a study of CD8 T cells in ankylosing spondylitis. TCRdb ran MiXCR on the 5' RACE reads and lists one entry per CDR3 protein. The sample has roughly 490,000 distinct CDR3 sequences, approximately 5% seen once. Overall study results and limits: A TCR beta motif made of under 10 highly homologous variants seemed typical of ankylosing spondylitis blood.

These TCRs' antigens remain unknown. Sequencing used blood, either unsorted or a sorted T cell fraction (not recorded which). Receptors were obtained from a male donor with ankylosing spondylitis.

This clonotype was seen many times. The V gene is TRBV5-1, the J gene TRBJ2-1; D possibly corresponds to TRBD2 (6 bases). The CDR3 is 18 residues long. Germline V gene lookup returns CDR1 SGHRS and CDR2 YFSETQ. Trimming cost V 5 bases and J 0 bases, with 21 bases left between them. This CDR3 reads CASSRDTGTSVSYNEQFF. In DNA form, the CDR3 reads TGCGCCAGCAGTAGGGATACCGGGACTTCAGTCTCCTACAATGAGCAGTTCTTC.

At least ten counts were recorded for this clonotype. This rearrangement joins TRBV5-6 to TRBJ2-5; D possibly matches TRBD1 or TRBD2 (5 bases each). The CDR3 covers 13 residues. Germline assignment: CDR1 SGHDT and CDR2 YYEEEE. V lost 2 bases to trimming and J lost 3 bases, with 8 bases between them. The chain's CDR3 is CASSFRGEETQYF. The CDR3 nucleotides read TGTGCCAGCAGCTTCCGGGGCGAAGAGACCCAGTACTTC.

This clonotype was counted ten times or more. This rearrangement joins TRBV6-2 or TRBV6-3 to TRBJ1-5; D is uncertain. There are 15 residues in the CDR3. Germline V gene sequence: CDR1 MNHEY, CDR2 SVGEGT. V lost 0 bases and J lost 1, with 7 bases in between. In nucleotides, the CDR3 is TGTGCCAGCAGTTACTCGAAAGTGAGCAATCAGCCCCAGCATTTT. The encoded protein is CASSYSKVSNQPQHF.

This clonotype was observed many times. The V call is TRBV29-1, the J call TRBJ2-1; the match to TRBD2 covers 13 bases. The V gene end was trimmed by 7 bases and the J gene end by 14 bases; junction bases not matched to a gene: 5. Per germline, CDR1 SQVTM and CDR2 ANQGSEA. There are 11 residues in the CDR3. CDR3 in DNA: TGCAGCGGGGGACTAGCGGGGAAGGAGTTCTTC. Protein sequence: CSGGLAGKEFF.

This clonotype was observed at least ten times. The V call is TRBV28, the J call TRBJ2-2, with TRBD2 matching over 10 bases. Germline V gene data show CDR1 as MDHEN and CDR2 as SYDVKM. The CDR3 runs 13 residues. After removal of 6 bases from V and 5 bases from J, the junction contained 0 bases not matched to a gene. The CDR3 sequence: CASRAGGTGELFF. The DNA of the CDR3 is TGTGCCAGCAGAGCGGGAGGGACCGGGGAGCTGTTTTTT.